The TCR beta chain described here comes from a study of beta chain features in type 1 diabetes. The study's findings and limits: Shorter TCRB CDR3s, moderately but significantly so, were found in Type 1 diabetes patients in all four CD4+ subsets.

The authors reverse transcribed all of the isolated RNA, so sequencing captured expressed TCRB transcripts. Only in-frame clones appear in the TCRdb table, and some are missing; sequencing was by immunoSEQ multiplex PCR. The sample shows 150,000 to 200,000 clones, about 7.9% of them seen only once. Regarding this clone: What it recognizes is unknown.

The CDR3 loop spans 12 amino acids. CDR1 is SGHVS, CDR2 FNYEAQ, per germline. The junction had 7 bases not matched to a gene; V was cut back by 10 bases and J by 5 bases. The authors obtained over 95% purity in all sorted populations. Input material: central memory CD4+ T cells from blood. V gene TRBV7-6 combines with J gene TRBJ2-7, with 8 nucleotides matching TRBD1. This clonotype was sampled from a man aged 18 to 35 with type 1 diabetes. The CDR3 sequence is CATRSTGDEQYF. In DNA, the CDR3 is TGTGCCACCCGATCGACAGGGGACGAGCAGTACTTC.